The following is a T cell receptor beta chain sequence with its context. What it binds is unknown. Trimming removed 4 bases at V and 1 base at J, with 10 bases between. CDR1 is KGHSH and CDR2 is LQKENI in the germline V gene. The CDR3 covers 14 residues. Over 180 million TCR-beta sequences from 15-18 subjects were obtained in each sequencing run. TCRdb re-analysed the 5' RACE reads in MiXCR, keeping a single row per CDR3 protein. The table shows under 50,000 distinct CDR3 sequences, with under 14% occurring only once. These data come from a study of neurological immune-mediated disorders. For sorted libraries, the input was 1 million CD4+ or CD8+ T cells. Study conclusions and caveats: The most TCR clonal expansion was seen in HTLV-1-associated myelopathy, and the least was seen in multiple sclerosis, which fell below healthy controls.

The receptor's source is a woman aged 30 to 39 with HTLV-1-associated myelopathy (HAM/TSP). The source material was CD4+ T cells from blood. The V and J genes are TRBV18 and TRBJ1-1, with D possibly TRBD1 on 5 matching bases. The CDR3 spells CASSQGPRNTEAFF. CDR3 coding DNA: TGTGCCAGCTCACAGGGACCGCGGAACACTGAAGCTTTCTTT.